This TCR beta chain was captured by sequencing in a study of cytomegalovirus exposure and HLA in healthy donors. As for the study in general: A data release that came early held roughly 85 million unique TCRs from HLA-typed donors. Study conclusions and caveats: Most likely, a cluster of highly shared sequence variants arose as a sequencing artifact. An analysis was carried out at a later point. It showed that HLA-associated TCR beta chains were more clonally expanded than equally common non-associated chains.

Primers for the PCR totalled 60 Vbeta and 13 Jbeta. TCRdb keeps only in-frame clones here, not all; method: immunoSEQ multiplex PCR. The sample consists of 130,000 to 150,000 clones, around 80% of them appearing once. A word on this clone: The antigen is undetermined.

This CDR3 comprises 15 residues. Per germline, CDR1 SGHTA and CDR2 FQGTGA. V dropped 5 bases and J dropped 2; count of bases not matched to a gene: 7. Sequencing used PBMCs. The chain has TRBV7-3 and TRBJ2-3; 7 positions match TRBD1. The clonotype originates from a woman between 35 and 50 years old in good health and CMV-seropositive. As DNA, the CDR3 is TGTGCCAGCAGCGCGACAGGGTATAACACAGATACGCAGTATTTT. It codes for CASSATGYNTDTQYF.